This is a list of T cell receptor beta chains from one sample in a study of blood T cell repertoires in COVID-19. Assay used: immunoSEQ multiplex PCR; TCRdb lists only in-frame clones, some missing. The profile shows 120,000 to 150,000 clones, roughly 84% of them singletons. The source material was PBMCs or T cells enriched from blood (not recorded which). The receptor source for this set is a woman between 50 and 59 years old who had been exposed to COVID-19. Each CDR3 is given with its conserved first and last residue. The D gene is left open where the match is weak. Rows may omit the clone size; those that give it use once, few, many or a size class.

J,V,size,D,CDR3,DNA
TRBJ1-2,TRBV2,few,TRBD1,CASSKTRQGHYGYTF,TGTGCCAGCAGTAAAACTCGACAGGGTCACTATGGCTACACCTTC
TRBJ2-1,TRBV7-8,NA,TRBD1,CASSYPTGAYNEQFF,TGTGCCAGCAGCTACCCGACAGGGGCTTACAATGAGCAGTTCTTC
TRBJ1-2,TRBV28,NA,NA,CASSRDGGGYGYTF,TGTGCCAGCAGTCGGGATGGCGGGGGCTATGGCTACACCTTC
TRBJ1-5,TRBV21-1,NA,NA,CASSTPGRVGGNQPQHF,TGTGCCAGCAGCACCCCTGGTAGAGTCGGTGGCAATCAGCCCCAGCATTTT
TRBJ1-2,TRBV4-3,NA,NA,CASSRIQTGGDGYTF,TGCGCCAGCAGCCGAATACAGACGGGGGGTGATGGCTACACCTTC
TRBJ1-2,TRBV9,many,NA,CASSVDGRVLGGYTF,TGTGCCAGCAGCGTGGACGGCAGGGTTCTGGGTGGCTACACCTTC
TRBJ1-1,TRBV30,once,NA,CAWSVRGGTGEAFF,TGTGCCTGGAGTGTACGCGGGGGAACAGGTGAAGCTTTCTTT
TRBJ2-7,TRBV7-8,NA,NA,CASSLGIDSSYEQYF,TGTGCCAGCAGCTTGGGGATCGACAGCTCCTACGAGCAGTACTTC
TRBJ2-2,TRBV6-5,NA,NA,CASSYSPRARGELFF,TGTGCCAGCAGTTACTCCCCCAGGGCGAGGGGGGAGCTGTTTTTT
TRBJ2-7,TRBV19,NA,TRBD1,CASSSQTGGAFSYEQYF,TGTGCCAGTAGTAGCCAGACAGGGGGTGCCTTTTCCTACGAGCAGTACTTC
TRBJ1-5,TRBV7-9,once,NA,CASSSLNSNQPQHF,TGTGCCAGCAGCTCTCTAAATAGCAATCAGCCCCAGCATTTT
TRBJ2-3,TRBV7-9,NA,NA,CASSDPGDPDTQYF,TGTGCCAGCAGCGACCCAGGGGACCCAGATACGCAGTATTTT
TRBJ2-3,TRBV7-9,NA,NA,CASSLGTTTDTQYF,TGTGCCAGCAGCTTAGGTACAACCACAGATACGCAGTATTTT
TRBJ2-7,TRBV27,NA,NA,CASRLARSGGYEQYF,TGTGCCAGCCGCCTGGCGCGGAGCGGTGGCTACGAGCAGTACTTC
TRBJ2-6,TRBV27,NA,TRBD2,CASRRTGGTGANVLTF,TGTGCCAGCAGACGAACGGGGGGTACTGGGGCCAACGTCCTGACTTTC
TRBJ2-5,TRBV19,NA,NA,CASSPRPGLETQYF,TGTGCCAGTAGTCCCAGACCAGGGTTAGAGACCCAGTACTTC
TRBJ2-3,TRBV7-2,once,TRBD2,CASSLGGSSPDTQYF,TGTGCCAGCAGCTTGGGCGGGAGCTCTCCAGATACGCAGTATTTT
TRBJ1-2,TRBV19,once,NA,CASSPSAGVHDGYTF,TGTGCCAGTAGCCCCTCGGCTGGAGTTCACGATGGCTACACCTTC
TRBJ2-7,TRBV7-2,NA,NA,CASSPGHSSYEQYF,TGTGCCAGCAGCCCCGGACACAGCTCCTACGAGCAGTACTTC
TRBJ2-7,TRBV6-2/TRBV6-3,NA,TRBD2,CASSYLLRGGRHEQYF,TGTGCCAGCAGTTACCTACTTCGGGGGGGTAGGCACGAGCAGTACTTC
TRBJ1-6,TRBV4-1,few,TRBD1,CASSQEINRGSSSYNSPLHF,TGCGCCAGCAGCCAAGAGATCAACAGGGGGTCCAGCTCCTATAATTCACCCCTCCACTTT
TRBJ2-5,TRBV10-1,once,NA,CASSGARKETQYF,TGCGCCAGCAGTGGCGCTAGAAAAGAGACCCAGTACTTC
TRBJ2-1,TRBV11-1,NA,TRBD1,CASSFGQGYYNEQFF,TGTGCCAGCAGCTTTGGACAGGGGTATTACAATGAGCAGTTCTTC
TRBJ1-2,TRBV5-3,NA,TRBD1,CARSSTSGTGKYHGYTF,TGTGCCAGAAGCTCGACCTCCGGGACAGGGAAGTATCATGGCTACACCTTC
TRBJ2-2,TRBV7-2,NA,NA,CASSLGVLTGELFF,TGTGCCAGCAGCTTAGGTGTCCTCACCGGGGAGCTGTTTTTT
TRBJ1-1,TRBV6-5,few,NA,CATSRGITEAFF,TGTGCCACCTCACGGGGGATCACTGAAGCTTTCTTT